This entry features one T cell receptor (beta chain) sequence. No antigen is known for it. It may be a read error: a sequence one base away is much more abundant. According to the germline V gene (reference sequence), CDR1 reads MNHEY and CDR2 reads SMNVEV. The germline ends are 8 bases apart after V is trimmed by 5 bases and J by 1 base. Including the terminal cysteine and phenylalanine, the CDR3 comprises 14 residues. The retained sequence is limited to the CDR3, 42 bases, with the frame set at the first base. The entry originates in a study of blood T cell repertoires in COVID-19 (dated by TCRdb to the early 2020s). At the level of the whole study: Samples covering the acute and convalescent phases of COVID-19 were provided by collaborators in the United States, Italy and Spain. Sample metadata almost always included a de-identified subject ID, COVID-19 status, age in years and sex. Deeply sampled blood TCRbeta repertoires from subjects exposed to, actively infected with, or recovered from COVID-19 were included in the dataset. The repertoires were released in a freely available public database meant as a resource for research on the immune response to SARS-CoV-2. Where available, HLA class I and class II types were taken from metadata supplied by the sample provider and were not determined by assay-based typing. Samples were obtained from the ongoing ImmuneRACE study (first 160 participants) and from 1,200 or so subjects provided by 6 global collaborators. The material from the prospective study consisted of cDNA or gDNA derived from T cells, B-cell-depleted T cells, or PBMCs.

TCRbeta CDR3 regions were amplified from genomic DNA using the immunoSEQ Assay, a bias-controlled multiplex PCR. As for the authors' bioinformatics: The number of nucleated cells in each sample was estimated from the amplification of reference gene primers within the assay. To quantify the absolute abundance of each unique TCRbeta CDR3 rearrangement, sequence reads were collapsed and filtered. For each sample, productive Simpson clonality was calculated by taking the square root of Simpson's diversity index across productive rearrangements. The clones in this table, taken by TCRdb from immuneACCESS, are in-frame only. Not every clone is retained; where verified, under half of the shortfall comes from an unresolved V gene, and the cause of the rest is unknown. The DNA gave D and trimming, while V, J and clone size come from that table. This sample comprises roughly 180,000 clones, 65% to 90% of them detected only once. The top ten constitute 12% of the sample.

Participants in the prospective study were enrolled through a virtual design, were aged roughly 18 to 90 years, and lived in under 25 United States geographic areas. In the prospective study, participants were assigned to cohorts based on the clinical history participants reported in a screening survey and a study questionnaire. Recovered participants in ImmuneRACE Cohort 3 were defined as having two consecutive negative NP/OP PCR tests, clearance from a healthcare professional, or resolution of symptoms. In the prospective study, whole blood, serum and a nasopharyngeal or oropharyngeal swab were collected from each participant by mobile phlebotomists. Participants in the prospective study had the option to provide additional blood draws and questionnaires over a roughly two-month period. Blood samples from the prospective study were shipped frozen or at room temperature prior to DNA extraction.

On the study overall, not on this receptor specifically: Clinical and demographic metadata were provided uncurated, with the amount varying by source and participant.

This TCR was sampled from a man aged 35-49 years who had recovered from COVID-19. Here the chain combines TRBV27 and TRBJ2-2; the D gene is perhaps TRBD2, on 6 matching bases. The sample was PBMCs or T cells enriched from blood (not recorded which). The CDR3 region reads CASSLSGNTGELFF. DNA sequence: TGTGCCAGCAGTCTTAGCGGGAACACCGGGGAGCTGTTTTTT.